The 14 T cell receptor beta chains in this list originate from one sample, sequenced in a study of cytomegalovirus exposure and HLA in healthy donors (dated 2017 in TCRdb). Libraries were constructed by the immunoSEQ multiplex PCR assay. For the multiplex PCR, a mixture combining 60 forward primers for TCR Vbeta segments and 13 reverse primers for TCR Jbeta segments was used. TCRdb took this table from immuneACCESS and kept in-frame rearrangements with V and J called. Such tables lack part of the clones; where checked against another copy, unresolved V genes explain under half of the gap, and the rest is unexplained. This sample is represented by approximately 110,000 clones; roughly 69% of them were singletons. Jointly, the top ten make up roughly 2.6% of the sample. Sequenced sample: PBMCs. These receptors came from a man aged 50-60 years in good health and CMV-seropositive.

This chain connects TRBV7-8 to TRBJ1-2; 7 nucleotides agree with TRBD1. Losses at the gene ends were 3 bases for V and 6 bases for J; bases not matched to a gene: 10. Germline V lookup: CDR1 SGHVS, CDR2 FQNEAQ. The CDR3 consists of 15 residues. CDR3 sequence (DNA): TGTGCCAGCAGCTTCCTCGGCAGGGGGGTTGATGGCTACACCTTC. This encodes CASSFLGRGVDGYTF.

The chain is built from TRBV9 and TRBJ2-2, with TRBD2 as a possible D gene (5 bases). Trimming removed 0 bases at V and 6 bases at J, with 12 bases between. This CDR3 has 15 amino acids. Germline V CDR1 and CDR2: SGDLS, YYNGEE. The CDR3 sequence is CASSVGASTAGELFF. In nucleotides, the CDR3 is TGTGCCAGCAGCGTAGGAGCTAGCACGGCCGGGGAGCTGTTTTTT.

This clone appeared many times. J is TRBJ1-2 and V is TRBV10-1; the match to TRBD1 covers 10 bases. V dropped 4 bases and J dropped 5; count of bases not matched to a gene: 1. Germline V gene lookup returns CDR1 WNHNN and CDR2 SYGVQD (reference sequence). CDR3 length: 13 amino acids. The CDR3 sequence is CASSVGQGYGYTF. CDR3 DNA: TGCGCCAGCAGTGTGGGACAGGGGTATGGCTACACCTTC.

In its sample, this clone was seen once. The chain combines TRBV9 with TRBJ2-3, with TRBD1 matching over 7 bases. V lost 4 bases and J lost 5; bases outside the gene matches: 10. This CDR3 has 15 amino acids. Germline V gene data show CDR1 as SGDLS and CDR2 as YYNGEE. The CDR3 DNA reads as TGTGCCAGCAGCATCTCCGGGACAGTGAGAGATACGCAGTATTTT. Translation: CASSISGTVRDTQYF.

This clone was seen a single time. The CDR3 sequence is CASSSDSTENTEAFF. CDR3 sequence (DNA): TGCGCCAGCAGCTCGGACTCCACAGAGAACACTGAAGCTTTCTTT. The chain combines TRBV5-1 with TRBJ1-1; D gene unclear. Germline V lookup: CDR1 SGHRS, CDR2 YFSETQ. The CDR3 consists of 15 residues. Trimming removed 3 bases at V and 1 base at J, with 13 bases between.

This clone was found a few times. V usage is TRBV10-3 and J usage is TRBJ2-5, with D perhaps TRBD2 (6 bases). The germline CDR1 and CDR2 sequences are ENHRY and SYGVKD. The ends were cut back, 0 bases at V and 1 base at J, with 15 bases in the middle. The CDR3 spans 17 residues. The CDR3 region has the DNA TGTGCCATCAGTGAGTCTCCGCAGGGACTTCGCCAAGAGACCCAGTACTTC. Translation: CAISESPQGLRQETQYF.

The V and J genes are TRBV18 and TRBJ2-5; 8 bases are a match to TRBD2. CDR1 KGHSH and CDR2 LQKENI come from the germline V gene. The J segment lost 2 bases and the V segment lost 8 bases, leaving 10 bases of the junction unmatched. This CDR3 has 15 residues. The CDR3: CASPAGSGIQETQYF. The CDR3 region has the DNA TGTGCCAGCCCCGCTGGTAGCGGGATACAAGAGACCCAGTACTTC.

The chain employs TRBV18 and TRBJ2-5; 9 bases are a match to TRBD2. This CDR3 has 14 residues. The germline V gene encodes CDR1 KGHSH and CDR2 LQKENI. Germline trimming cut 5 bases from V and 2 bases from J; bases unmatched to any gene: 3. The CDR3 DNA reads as TGTGCCAGCTCAAGGACTAGCGCACAAGAGACCCAGTACTTC. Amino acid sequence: CASSRTSAQETQYF.

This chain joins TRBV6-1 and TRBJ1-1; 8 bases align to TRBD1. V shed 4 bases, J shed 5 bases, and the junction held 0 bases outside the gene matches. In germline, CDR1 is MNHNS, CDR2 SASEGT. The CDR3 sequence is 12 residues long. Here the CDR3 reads CASSGTGTEAFF. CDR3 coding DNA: TGTGCCAGCAGTGGGACAGGGACTGAAGCTTTCTTT.

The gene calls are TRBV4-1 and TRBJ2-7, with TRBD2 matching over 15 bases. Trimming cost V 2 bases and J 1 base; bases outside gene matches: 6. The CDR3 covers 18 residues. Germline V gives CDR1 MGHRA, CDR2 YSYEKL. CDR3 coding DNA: TGCGCCAGCAGCCAACTGGGACTAGCGGGAGGCCGATCCTACGAGCAGTACTTC. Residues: CASSQLGLAGGRSYEQYF.

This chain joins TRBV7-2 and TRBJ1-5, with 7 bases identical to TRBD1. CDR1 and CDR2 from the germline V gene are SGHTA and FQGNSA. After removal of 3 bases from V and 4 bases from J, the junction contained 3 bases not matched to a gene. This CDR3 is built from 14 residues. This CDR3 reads CASSFNRGNQPQHF. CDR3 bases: TGTGCCAGCAGCTTCAACAGGGGTAATCAGCCCCAGCATTTT.

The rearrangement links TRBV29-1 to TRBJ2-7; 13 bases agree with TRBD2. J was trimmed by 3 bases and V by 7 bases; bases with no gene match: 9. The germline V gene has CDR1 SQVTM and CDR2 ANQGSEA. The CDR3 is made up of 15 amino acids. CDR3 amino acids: CSAKGTSGDLYEQYF. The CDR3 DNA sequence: TGCAGCGCAAAAGGGACTAGCGGGGACCTCTACGAGCAGTACTTC.

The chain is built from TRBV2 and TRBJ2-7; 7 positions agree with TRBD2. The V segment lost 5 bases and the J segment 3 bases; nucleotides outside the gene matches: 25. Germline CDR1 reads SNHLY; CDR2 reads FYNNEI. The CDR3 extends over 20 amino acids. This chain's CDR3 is CASSLRNPGLPTIPNYEQYF. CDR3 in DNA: TGTGCCAGCAGTTTACGTAATCCGGGACTACCGACGATCCCGAACTACGAGCAGTACTTC.

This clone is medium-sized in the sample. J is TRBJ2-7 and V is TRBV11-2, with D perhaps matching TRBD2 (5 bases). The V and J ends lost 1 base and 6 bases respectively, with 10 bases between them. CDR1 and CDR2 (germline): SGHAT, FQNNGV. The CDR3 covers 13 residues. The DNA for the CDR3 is TGTGCCAGCAGCTTAGCGCCAGGAGGCGAGCAGTACTTC. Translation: CASSLAPGGEQYF. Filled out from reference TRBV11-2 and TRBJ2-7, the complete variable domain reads EAGVAQSPRYKIIEKRQSVAFWCNPISGHATLYWYQQILGQGPKLLIQFQNNGVVDDSQLPKDRFSAERLKGVDSTLKIQPAKLEDSAVYLCASSLAPGGEQYFGPGTRLTVT.